This record concerns one T cell receptor (beta chain) sequence. This sample is drawn from a study of control samples from healthy donors and cancer patients. In germline, CDR1 is MNHEY, CDR2 SVGEGT. Trimming pared 2 bases from V and 1 base from J, leaving 9 bases between. There are 15 residues in the CDR3. The protocol was immunoSEQ multiplex PCR, while the TCRdb copy is restricted to in-frame clones and leaves out a portion. The sample has about 64,000 clones; roughly 90% are singletons. The clonotype was recovered from a man in his forties with colorectal cancer. The J gene is TRBJ1-3, the V gene TRBV6-2 or TRBV6-3, with D unclear. Sequencing input: PBMCs. CDR3 nucleotide sequence: TGTGCCAGCAGTTACGGCGCAGCTTCTGGAAACACCATATATTTT. Translating it yields CASSYGAASGNTIYF.